The 7 T cell receptor beta chains in this list originate from one sample, sequenced in a study of blood T cell repertoires in COVID-19 (dated by TCRdb to between 2020 and 2021). Library construction relied on the immunoSEQ multiplex PCR assay. The source is immuneACCESS, and TCRdb retained only in-frame sequences with V and J called. Part of the clones is not carried over; for the studies checked, unresolved V genes explain less than half of this, and the remainder is unexplained. Across this sample there are 150,000 to 200,000 clones, with roughly 84% seen only once. The ten largest clones add up to approximately 5.1% of the sample. The material sequenced was PBMCs or T cells enriched from blood (not recorded which). The origin of the receptors is a man aged 65-85 years who had been exposed to COVID-19.

The chain recombines TRBV7-2 with TRBJ1-6, with 8 bases that match TRBD1. The germline gives CDR1 SGHTA, CDR2 FQGNSA. CDR3 length: 16 residues. V dropped 1 base and J dropped 6; count of bases not matched to a gene: 5. The CDR3 spells CASSLVQGAINSPLHF. CDR3 DNA: TGTGCCAGCAGCTTAGTTCAGGGGGCGATTAATTCACCCCTCCACTTT.

This chain links TRBV5-4 with TRBJ2-7, with D uncertain. Germline values: CDR1 SGHNT, CDR2 YYREEE (reference sequence). The CDR3 sequence is 11 residues long. V was clipped by 3 bases and J by 3 bases, with 4 bases between them. This CDR3 is CASSSNYEQYF. The CDR3 bases are TGTGCCAGCAGCTCCAACTACGAGCAGTACTTC.

CDR3 nucleotide sequence: TGTGCCAGTAGTATAGTACAGGGGCGGGCTGAAGCTTTCTTT. Amino acid sequence: CASSIVQGRAEAFF. The chain joins TRBV19 to TRBJ1-1; 7 bases line up with TRBD1. Germline V lookup: CDR1 LNHDA, CDR2 SQIVND (reference sequence). CDR3 size: 14 residues. V lost 1 base and J lost 6; bases outside the gene matches: 5.

This chain connects TRBV20-1 to TRBJ2-1; no firm D call. Germline-derived CDR1 and CDR2 are DFQATT and SNEGSKA (reference sequence). Trimming took 3 bases from V and 4 from J, leaving 16 bases between them. The CDR3 covers 15 residues. In DNA form, the CDR3 reads TGCAGTGCTAGTTCCCGGAGCCTCTTGTACAATGAGCAGTTCTTC. Protein product: CSASSRSLLYNEQFF.

The genes are TRBV19 and TRBJ1-5; a weak D match, TRBD1 (5 bases). V was trimmed by 7 bases and J by 5 bases, leaving 12 bases between them. Per the germline V gene, CDR1 is LNHDA and CDR2 is SQIVND (reference sequence). The CDR3 length is 13 residues. The DNA for the CDR3 is TGTGCCAGTACCCCCCAGGGCGATCAGCCCCAGCATTTT. Protein sequence: CASTPQGDQPQHF. Full variable domain (missing parts from reference TRBV19 and TRBJ1-5): DGGITQSPKYLFRKEGQNVTLSCEQNLNHDAMYWYRQDPGQGLRLIYYSQIVNDFQKGDIAEGYSVSREKKESFPLTVTSAQKNPTAFYLCASTPQGDQPQHFGDGTRLSIL.

The table lists this clone with a count of one. Relative to the germline gene, one junction end is altered; a read error may explain this. The chain uses TRBV2 and TRBJ1-1; 8 positions match TRBD1. From germline, CDR1 is SNHLY and CDR2 FYNNEI. This CDR3 spans 14 amino acids. The CDR3 nucleotides read TGTGCCAGCAGGGAAGGGACAGGAAACACTGAAGCTTTCTTT. It yields the protein CASREGTGNTEAFF.

The gene calls are TRBV6-5 and TRBJ1-3; TRBD1 agrees at 8 bases. Germline trimming cut 10 bases from V and 4 bases from J; bases unmatched to any gene: 6. The CDR3 runs 13 residues. Germline values: CDR1 MNHEY, CDR2 SVGAGI. The DNA of the CDR3 is TGTGCCACCAGGGGGCCGTCAGGAAACACCATATATTTT. Protein product: CATRGPSGNTIYF.